The 8 T cell receptor beta chains below were found in one sample sequenced in a study of T cells in Graves' hyperthyroidism and ophthalmopathy (dated by TCRdb to the late 2010s). Receptor libraries were prepared by multiplex PCR. Sequencing was carried out with an Illumina HiSeq 2000. TCR beta CDR3 regions were amplified from RNA transcripts. The TCR CDR3 was subjected to a first round of RT-PCR using the HTBI primer set and the Qiagen OneStep RT-PCR kit. TCRdb reran the public reads through fastp at Q25 and MiXCR, keeping productive beta chains. Entries are consolidated by CDR3 protein sequence, retaining the most common genes and DNA. The sample has about 400,000 distinct CDR3 sequences on record, 14% to 15% of them singletons. The ten largest clones capture approximately 13% of the sample. The sequenced sample consisted of blood. Receptors were obtained from a man between 18 and 35 years old with Graves' ophthalmopathy.

This chain links TRBV20-1 with TRBJ2-1; TRBD1 matches 7 bases. V was clipped by 2 bases and J by 6 bases; unmatched bases: 7. The germline gives CDR1 DFQATT, CDR2 SNEGSKA (reference sequence). The CDR3 spans 14 residues. The CDR3 nucleotides are TGCAGTGCTAGAAAGACAGGGAGCCGCAATGAGCAGTTCTTC. This sequence encodes CSARKTGSRNEQFF.

This clonotype was picked up a small number of times. DNA for the CDR3: TGTGCCAGCAGCTTAGAAATGGGACAGGGGAGCAGGGCTAATGAAAAACTGTTTTTT. Translating it yields CASSLEMGQGSRANEKLFF. The chain has TRBV11-2 and TRBJ1-4; 10 bases line up with TRBD1. The V gene's germline CDR1 is SGHAT and CDR2 FQNNGV. Trimming took 0 bases from V and 3 from J; bases not matched to a gene: 10. The CDR3 contains 19 residues.

The sample holds a few counts of this clonotype. The V gene is TRBV12-3 or TRBV12-4, the J gene TRBJ2-1; D gene uncertain. This CDR3 spans 12 amino acids. V was cut by 6 bases and J by 8 bases, with 11 bases left in between. The CDR3 reads CASSPPWYEQFF. The DNA for the CDR3 is TGTGCCAGCAGCCCCCCCTGGTATGAGCAGTTCTTC.

This clonotype was counted ten times or more. The V gene is TRBV7-3, the J gene TRBJ1-1; no clear D. V lost 5 bases to trimming and J lost 11 bases, with 18 bases between them. Germline lookup yields CDR1 SGHTA and CDR2 FQGTGA. This CDR3 has 13 amino acids. This CDR3 is CASSPGPNSGAFF. The CDR3, as DNA: TGTGCCAGCAGCCCAGGTCCAAACTCGGGCGCTTTCTTT.

This clonotype was seen more than once but under ten times. One end of the junction does not line up with germline, which may come from a read error. This sequence joins TRBV19 and TRBJ1-1, with 9 bases lining up with TRBD1. CDR3 length: 15 residues. The germline gives CDR1 LNHDA, CDR2 SQIVND (reference sequence). The CDR3 sequence is CASRMTGGGGTEAFF. The CDR3 coding sequence is TGTGCCAGTCGTATGACAGGGGGTGGCGGCACTGAAGCTTTCTTT.

The table lists this clonotype with many counts. The CDR3 nucleotides are TGCGCCAGCAGCTCAGTTGGGGACAGCTACAATGAGCAGTTCTTC. Translated: CASSSVGDSYNEQFF. V and J are TRBV4-1 and TRBJ2-1; TRBD1 matches 7 bases. Trimming at V came to 5 bases and at J to 3 bases, leaving 7 bases not matched to a gene. The germline V gene has CDR1 MGHRA and CDR2 YSYEKL. The CDR3 runs to 15 residues.

This clonotype appeared a few times. V gene TRBV27 combines with J gene TRBJ2-2; 7 bases are shared with TRBD1. From germline, CDR1 is MNHEY and CDR2 SMNVEV (reference sequence). This CDR3 has 15 residues. J lost 5 bases, V lost 1 base, and 4 bases had no gene match. In DNA, the CDR3 is TGTGCCAGCAGTTTATTCAGGGGGTTGACCGGGGAGCTGTTTTTT. This codes for CASSLFRGLTGELFF.

J is TRBJ1-1 and V is TRBV5-6, with unresolved D. The CDR3 spans 12 residues. CDR1 and CDR2 from the germline V gene are SGHDT and YYEEEE. Deletions cut 9 bases from V and 1 base from J, with 10 bases between. CDR3 region: CATSRRNTEAFF. The CDR3 bases are TGTGCCACCTCCCGACGGAACACTGAAGCTTTCTTT.